The rows below give T cell receptor beta chains drawn from one sample of a study of blood T cell repertoires in COVID-19. Sequenced by immunoSEQ multiplex PCR; TCRdb stores in-frame clones only, minus some. This table has over 150,000 clones, roughly 71% appearing once. Sequencing was performed on peripheral blood. The source is an elderly woman with acute or convalescent COVID-19. CDR3s include the opening cysteine and the closing phenylalanine or tryptophan. The D gene is left open where the match is weak. Where a row states a size, it is once, few, many or the class of an expanded clone; other rows omit it.

j_call | v_call | cdr3_length | d_call | clone_size | cdr3_aa | cdr3_nt
TRBJ2-2 | TRBV7-9 | 17 | - | - | CASSLSGASSNTGELFF | TGTGCCAGCAGCTTATCGGGTGCCTCATCGAACACCGGGGAGCTGTTTTTT
TRBJ2-7 | TRBV7-9 | 16 | - | - | CASSLVSAAITYEQYF | TGTGCCAGCAGCTTAGTGTCGGCGGCCATTACCTACGAGCAGTACTTC
TRBJ1-5 | TRBV6-1 | 13 | - | - | CASSEVQYQPQHF | TGTGCCAGCAGTGAAGTACAGTATCAGCCCCAGCATTTT
TRBJ2-3 | TRBV7-2 | 14 | - | - | CASTLTRDTDTQYF | TGTGCCAGCACCCTTACCCGCGACACAGATACGCAGTATTTT
TRBJ1-5 | TRBV25-1 | 14 | - | - | CASSDVGVDQPQHF | TGTGCCAGCAGTGACGTCGGAGTCGATCAGCCCCAGCATTTT
TRBJ1-2 | TRBV19 | 15 | TRBD1 | - | CASIDDRGSNYGYTF | TGTGCCAGTATCGACGACAGGGGATCGAACTATGGCTACACCTTC
TRBJ2-1 | TRBV24-1 | 15 | TRBD2 | - | CATSAASGYYNEQFF | TGTGCCACCAGTGCAGCTAGCGGGTACTACAATGAGCAGTTCTTC
TRBJ1-3 | TRBV6-1 | 16 | - | once | CASSEARAGWVHTIYF | TGTGCCAGCAGTGAAGCGCGGGCCGGCTGGGTACACACCATATATTTT
TRBJ2-5 | TRBV5-1 | 17 | TRBD1 | - | CASSLGQGAWNQETQYF | TGCGCCAGCAGCTTGGGGCAGGGGGCCTGGAACCAAGAGACCCAGTACTTC
TRBJ2-2 | TRBV19 | 17 | TRBD1 | once | CASSIEYGTANTGELFF | TGTGCCAGTAGTATAGAATACGGGACAGCGAACACCGGGGAGCTGTTTTTT
TRBJ2-3 | TRBV2 | 18 | TRBD2 | - | CASSEARTSGGRTDTQYF | TGTGCCAGCAGTGAAGCGAGGACCAGCGGGGGGCGTACAGATACGCAGTATTTT
TRBJ1-2 | TRBV6-2/TRBV6-3 | 16 | - | - | CASSYGRGWETYGYTF | TGTGCCAGCAGTTACGGGCGGGGCTGGGAAACCTATGGCTACACCTTC
TRBJ2-1 | TRBV7-6 | 16 | - | - | CASSPARASAYNEQFF | TGTGCCAGCAGCCCGGCCCGAGCTAGCGCCTACAATGAGCAGTTCTTC
TRBJ1-1 | TRBV18 | 14 | TRBD1 | - | CASWGQGGDTEAFF | TGTGCCAGCTGGGGACAGGGCGGGGACACTGAAGCTTTCTTT
TRBJ2-3 | TRBV3-1/TRBV3-2 | 14 | - | - | CASSPREPPGAQYF | TGTGCCAGCAGCCCCCGAGAGCCGCCGGGGGCGCAGTATTTT
TRBJ1-6 | TRBV5-3 | 15 | TRBD1 | - | CARSLGQGENSPLHF | TGTGCCAGAAGCTTAGGACAGGGCGAGAATTCACCCCTCCACTTT
TRBJ1-1 | TRBV30 | 13 | - | once | CAWGDGGITEAFF | TGTGCCTGGGGTGACGGGGGAATCACTGAAGCTTTCTTT
TRBJ1-3 | TRBV3-1/TRBV3-2 | 17 | TRBD1 | - | CASSHTDRRSSGNTIYF | TGTGCCAGCAGCCACACGGACAGGCGGTCCTCTGGAAACACCATATATTTT
TRBJ2-7 | TRBV28 | 14 | - | - | CASSSPTGHYEQYF | TGTGCCAGCAGTTCCCCGACAGGACACTACGAGCAGTACTTC
TRBJ1-2 | TRBV6-5 | 16 | - | - | CASSYSVGAAAYGYTF | TGTGCCAGCAGTTACTCGGTAGGGGCCGCTGCCTATGGCTACACCTTC
TRBJ1-2 | TRBV6-5 | 11 | - | - | CASKETYGYTF | TGTGCCAGCAAGGAGACTTATGGCTACACCTTC
TRBJ1-4 | TRBV5-6 | 13 | - | - | CASSARGNEKLFF | TGTGCCAGCAGCGCGCGAGGTAATGAAAAACTGTTTTTT
TRBJ1-2 | TRBV29-1 | 16 | TRBD1 | - | CSVEGQGIKANYGYTF | TGCAGCGTTGAAGGACAGGGAATTAAGGCTAACTATGGCTACACCTTC
TRBJ2-3 | TRBV4-2 | 17 | TRBD2 | few | CASSQRGLAGHTDTQYF | TGTGCCAGCAGCCAGAGAGGACTAGCGGGGCATACAGATACGCAGTATTTT
TRBJ1-2 | TRBV29-1 | 11 | TRBD1 | - | CSVGDSYGYTF | TGCAGCGTTGGGGACAGCTATGGCTACACCTTC
TRBJ1-1 | TRBV30 | 13 | - | - | CAWTETQGTEAFF | TGTGCCTGGACCGAAACTCAGGGCACTGAAGCTTTCTTT
TRBJ1-4 | TRBV6-6 | 14 | - | once | CASTWTGTNEKLFF | TGTGCCAGCACTTGGACGGGGACTAATGAAAAACTGTTTTTT
TRBJ2-3 | TRBV7-9 | 14 | - | - | CASSHPQVTDTQYF | TGTGCCAGCAGCCATCCCCAGGTGACAGATACGCAGTATTTT
TRBJ2-7 | TRBV5-1 | 13 | TRBD2 | - | CASSLGSSGEQYF | TGCGCCAGCAGCTTGGGGTCTAGCGGCGAGCAGTACTTC
TRBJ1-1 | TRBV10-3 | 14 | TRBD1 | - | CAINVGQGRTEAFF | TGTGCCATCAATGTGGGACAGGGGAGGACTGAAGCTTTCTTT
TRBJ1-1 | TRBV6-5 | 16 | - | - | CASSYSYRDSTVEAFF | TGTGCCAGCAGTTACTCCTACCGAGACAGTACGGTTGAAGCTTTCTTT
TRBJ1-3 | TRBV6-5 | 15 | TRBD1 | - | CASSYAGTGKNTIYF | TGTGCCAGCAGCTACGCCGGGACAGGGAAAAACACCATATATTTT
TRBJ2-2 | TRBV7-9 | 14 | TRBD2 | - | CASTPSGRAGELFF | TGTGCCAGTACCCCTAGCGGGAGAGCCGGGGAGCTGTTTTTT
TRBJ2-3 | TRBV5-1 | 16 | - | once | CASSLVSPLPTDTQYF | TGCGCCAGCAGCTTGGTTTCTCCACTTCCGACAGATACGCAGTATTTT
TRBJ2-2 | TRBV5-1 | 14 | - | few | CASRSGISTGELFF | TGCGCCAGCAGGTCTGGTATTAGCACCGGGGAGCTGTTTTTT
TRBJ1-1 | TRBV6-2/TRBV6-3 | 19 | - | - | CASSSSLPRPGRDWAEAFF | TGTGCCAGCAGTTCCTCCCTCCCCCGGCCTGGGAGGGATTGGGCTGAAGCTTTCTTT
TRBJ1-6 | TRBV27 | 17 | - | - | CATSIGTGQGYNSPLHF | TGTGCCACCTCTATCGGGACGGGACAAGGCTATAATTCACCCCTCCACTTT
TRBJ2-1 | TRBV5-1 | 16 | TRBD2 | once | CASSSSPTSGSGGQFF | TGCGCCAGCAGCTCCTCCCCCACTAGCGGGAGTGGGGGGCAGTTCTTC
TRBJ1-1 | TRBV5-4 | 15 | TRBD1 | - | CASSPQGGVNTEAFF | TGTGCCAGCAGCCCACAGGGGGGGGTGAACACTGAAGCTTTCTTT
TRBJ1-2 | TRBV14 | 16 | TRBD1 | few | CASSQDGITGGSGYTF | TGTGCCAGCAGCCAAGACGGGATAACAGGGGGCTCTGGCTACACCTTC
TRBJ2-5 | TRBV4-2 | 16 | TRBD2 | - | CASSQGGGAPQETQYF | TGTGCCAGCAGCCAAGGGGGAGGGGCGCCCCAAGAGACCCAGTACTTC
TRBJ1-5 | TRBV3-1/TRBV3-2 | 13 | - | few | CASSQSANQPQHF | TGTGCCAGCAGCCAAAGCGCCAATCAGCCCCAGCATTTT
TRBJ2-1 | TRBV30 | 15 | TRBD2 | - | CAWSRTSGGGNEQFF | TGTGCCTGGAGTAGAACTAGCGGGGGTGGCAATGAGCAGTTCTTC
TRBJ2-2 | TRBV3-1/TRBV3-2 | 15 | TRBD2 | - | CASSRTSGAPGELFF | TGTGCCAGCAGCCGGACTAGCGGGGCGCCCGGGGAGCTGTTTTTT
TRBJ1-5 | TRBV9 | 15 | - | many | CASSVSSGSNQPQHF | TGTGCCAGCAGCGTCAGCTCGGGTAGCAATCAGCCCCAGCATTTT